This TCR beta chain was profiled in a study of blood T cell repertoires in COVID-19. Turning to the study itself: Acute-phase and convalescent COVID-19 samples originated in the United States, Italy and Spain. PBMCs, B-cell-depleted T cells, or T cells provided the cDNA or gDNA that made up the material.

The CDR3 length is 16 residues. Germline CDR1 and CDR2: SGHRS and YFSETQ. With V trimmed by 1 base and J by 1 base, 2 bases remained unmatched. In the authors' methods: The authors estimated nucleated cell counts from reference gene primer amplification. Clones were sequenced by immunoSEQ multiplex PCR, and TCRdb holds only the in-frame ones, with some missing. V and J calls and clone size are those listed in that table; D and trimming were worked out from the DNA. Of approximately 69,000 clones detected, approximately 80% appear once; the ten largest clones hold approximately 22%. The chain has TRBV5-1 and TRBJ2-3, with 11 bases lining up with TRBD2. This clonotype was obtained from an older woman with acute or convalescent COVID-19. The sequencing input was peripheral blood. CDR3 in amino acids: CASSLSTSGGTDTQYF. The CDR3 coding sequence is TGCGCCAGCAGCTTGTCGACTAGCGGGGGCACAGATACGCAGTATTTT.